One and the same sample provided the 24 T cell receptor beta chains below, sequenced in a study of T cell responses to AZD1222 COVID-19 vaccine (dated by TCRdb to 2020 to 2023). The library relied on the immunoSEQ multiplex PCR assay. This is the immuneACCESS table as TCRdb keeps it, with only in-frame sequences that have V and J called. A part of the clones is gone; compared with another copy, unresolved V genes explain less than half, and the rest is unexplained. In this sample the table shows over 65,000 clones, 85% to 90% of which occur a single time. 7% of the sample goes to the ten largest clones. The sample's time point, from its label and the paper: baseline before first vaccination. Sample: peripheral blood, taken on day 0 of AZD1222 vaccination. These receptors originate from an adult in good health.

The rearrangement links TRBV29-1 to TRBJ1-5, with D perhaps matching TRBD1 (5 bases). V was trimmed by 3 bases and J by 4 bases, leaving 13 bases between them. CDR1 is SQVTM and CDR2 is ANQGSEA in the germline V gene. The CDR3 has 14 residues. The CDR3 here is CSVEIAGTNQPQHF. Here the CDR3 DNA reads TGCAGCGTTGAGATTGCAGGGACGAATCAGCCCCAGCATTTT.

V usage is TRBV18 and J usage is TRBJ1-3, with D possibly being TRBD1 (5 bases). The germline V and J ends were trimmed by 1 base and 2 bases, with 12 bases remaining between them. CDR1 and CDR2 from the germline V gene are KGHSH and LQKENI. This CDR3 region has 16 residues. The DNA for the CDR3 is TGTGCCAGCTCACCACTGGACAACGGACCTGGAAACACCATATATTTT. This codes for CASSPLDNGPGNTIYF.

V gene TRBV15 combines with J gene TRBJ2-7; 9 bases are a match to TRBD1. The junction had 6 bases not matched to a gene; V was cut back by 0 bases and J by 6 bases. Germline CDR1 LNHNV, CDR2 YYDKDF (reference sequence). The CDR3 loop spans 15 amino acids. The CDR3 reads CATSRDWGQGGEQYF. In nucleotides, the CDR3 is TGTGCCACCAGCAGAGACTGGGGACAGGGTGGCGAGCAGTACTTC.

The chain links TRBV24-1 to TRBJ1-5; D uncertain. Germline V gene lookup returns CDR1 KGHDR and CDR2 SFDVKD. The CDR3 consists of 14 residues. Trimming took off 4 bases at V and 1 base at J, with 7 bases between the two ends. The CDR3 coding sequence is TGTGCCACCAGTGACTGGGAGAGCAATCAGCCCCAGCATTTT. It codes for CATSDWESNQPQHF.

The chain employs TRBV4-3 and TRBJ2-7; TRBD2 matches at 10 bases. V trimming: 1 base; J trimming: 2 bases; junction bases outside the gene matches: 11. Germline V gene data show CDR1 as LGHNA and CDR2 as YSLEER. CDR3 length: 18 amino acids. Written as DNA, the CDR3 is TGCGCCAGCAGCCAAGGAGCCAGCGGGGGGGCGGGGACCTACGAGCAGTACTTC. Its translation is CASSQGASGGAGTYEQYF.

This CDR3 reads CASSIGTVINQPQHF. CDR3 nucleotides: TGTGCCAGTAGTATAGGAACAGTTATTAATCAGCCCCAGCATTTT. This chain uses TRBV19 with TRBJ1-5; D is unclear. The CDR3 runs 15 residues. V was trimmed by 1 base and J by 4 bases, leaving 11 bases between them. The germline V gene encodes CDR1 LNHDA and CDR2 SQIVND (reference sequence).

The count of this clone is one. V is TRBV18 and J is TRBJ2-1, with 7 bases aligning to TRBD1. Losses at the gene ends were 5 bases for V and 5 bases for J; bases not matched to a gene: 6. In germline, CDR1 is KGHSH, CDR2 LQKENI. The CDR3 has 14 amino acids. CDR3 coding DNA: TGTGCCAGCTCAGCGGACAGGTTTAACAATGAGCAGTTCTTC. It yields the protein CASSADRFNNEQFF.

This clone was seen only a few times. V and J are TRBV30 and TRBJ1-2, with D perhaps TRBD1 (5 bases). The CDR3 runs 12 residues. In germline, CDR1 is GTSNPN, CDR2 SVGIG (reference sequence). The ends were cut back, 4 bases at V and 4 bases at J, with 10 bases in the middle. CDR3 sequence (DNA): TGTGCCTGGACTCGACAGAGCTATGGCTACACCTTC. The encoded protein is CAWTRQSYGYTF.

This clone has only one observation. The chain carries TRBV19 and TRBJ1-5; D gene unclear. Deletions cut 3 bases from V and 2 bases from J, with 11 bases between. Germline CDR1 and CDR2: LNHDA and SQIVND (reference sequence). The CDR3 has 15 amino acids. CDR3 in amino acids: CASSILLEGNQPQHF. The CDR3, as DNA: TGTGCCAGTAGTATTCTCCTAGAGGGCAATCAGCCCCAGCATTTT.

This clone was observed once. The J gene is TRBJ1-2, the V gene TRBV6-5; 7 bases line up with TRBD1. The CDR3 runs 13 residues. V was pared by 6 bases and J by 2 bases, with 3 bases of the junction left unmatched. Germline V gene sequence: CDR1 MNHEY, CDR2 SVGAGI. The CDR3 nucleotides are TGTGCCAGCAGCTGGGGACAGAACTATGGCTACACCTTC. Its translation: CASSWGQNYGYTF.

V and J are TRBV7-9 and TRBJ1-3; D is undetermined. The CDR3 runs 15 residues. Germline CDR1 reads SEHNR; CDR2 reads FQNEAQ (reference sequence). The ends were cut back, 1 base at V and 0 bases at J, with 7 bases in the middle. This CDR3 is CASSLEGGSGNTIYF. CDR3 sequence (DNA): TGTGCCAGCAGCTTAGAAGGAGGCTCTGGAAACACCATATATTTT.

This chain joins TRBV5-1 and TRBJ1-1; maybe TRBD1 (5 bases). The ends were cut back, 4 bases at V and 0 bases at J, with 10 bases in the middle. CDR1 and CDR2 (germline): SGHRS, YFSETQ. The CDR3 extends over 14 amino acids. In nucleotides, the CDR3 is TGCGCCAGCAGCGGGGGAGGGGTGAACACTGAAGCTTTCTTT. Protein product: CASSGGGVNTEAFF.

The chain uses TRBV7-9 and TRBJ2-7, with D uncertain. CDR3 length: 14 amino acids. V was shortened by 7 bases and J by 0 bases, with 13 bases between the two germline ends. Germline V gene data show CDR1 as SEHNR and CDR2 as FQNEAQ (reference sequence). The DNA for the CDR3 is TGTGCCAGCACCCGAACCGGTGCCTCCTACGAGCAGTACTTC. Amino acid sequence: CASTRTGASYEQYF.

A note on this clone: Other nucleotide sequences from this sample produce the same CDR3. V usage is TRBV7-9 and J usage is TRBJ2-6, with 10 bases aligning to TRBD1. Germline V gene data show CDR1 as SEHNR and CDR2 as FQNEAQ (reference sequence). After removal of 8 bases from V and 0 bases from J, the junction contained 7 bases not matched to a gene. The length of the CDR3 is 17 residues. In DNA form, the CDR3 reads TGTGCCAGCCTGAGACAGGGGGCTAGCTCTGGGGCCAACGTCCTGACTTTC. It translates to CASLRQGASSGANVLTF.

This chain uses TRBV5-1 with TRBJ1-4; D may be TRBD1 (5 bases). Germline-derived CDR1 and CDR2 are SGHRS and YFSETQ. The CDR3 extends over 14 amino acids. Trimming pared 1 base from V and 8 bases from J, leaving 12 bases between. The DNA for the CDR3 is TGCGCCAGCAGCTTGAAGTTCGGGACGGAAAAACTGTTTTTT. Translating it yields CASSLKFGTEKLFF.

The chain carries TRBV5-1 and TRBJ2-3; TRBD1 aligns across 7 bases. V was clipped by 4 bases and J by 4 bases; unmatched bases: 9. CDR1 SGHRS and CDR2 YFSETQ come from the germline V gene. The CDR3 sequence is 15 residues long. The CDR3 nucleotides are TGCGCCAGCAGCCCAATAAAGACAGGGTCAGATACGCAGTATTTT. Encoded protein: CASSPIKTGSDTQYF.

The genes are TRBV3-1 (or the pseudogene TRBV3-2) and TRBJ2-1; TRBD2 matches at 8 bases. The CDR3 is 16 residues long. From germline, CDR1 is LGHDT and CDR2 YNNKEL (reference sequence). Trimming removed 4 bases from V and 7 bases from J; junction bases left unmatched: 12. The CDR3 bases are TGTGCCAGCAGCCCACAGGGAGGGACTAGGGGAAATGAGCAGTTCTTC. This translates into CASSPQGGTRGNEQFF.

This chain uses TRBV19 with TRBJ1-2; D not resolved. Trimming took 7 bases from V and 1 from J, leaving 13 bases between them. Germline lookup yields CDR1 LNHDA and CDR2 SQIVND (reference sequence). The CDR3 has 14 amino acids. The CDR3 region is CASTPQASNYGYTF. The DNA of the CDR3 is TGTGCCAGTACCCCTCAAGCGAGTAACTATGGCTACACCTTC.

The V gene is TRBV19, the J gene TRBJ2-1; 8 nucleotides agree with TRBD2. In germline, CDR1 is LNHDA, CDR2 SQIVND (reference sequence). Unmatched junction bases numbered 9, after V lost 7 bases and J lost 7 bases. CDR3 length equals 14 residues. In nucleotides, the CDR3 is TGTGCCAGTACCACAACGGGGGGGCGGAATGAGCAGTTCTTC. Encoded protein: CASTTTGGRNEQFF.

The chain carries TRBV6-5 and TRBJ1-5; TRBD1 is a possible D gene (5 bases). CDR1 is MNHEY, CDR2 SVGAGI, per germline. The CDR3 extends over 14 amino acids. V lost 6 bases and J lost 6, with 15 bases in between. This CDR3 reads CASRGLSRAQPQHF. The CDR3 DNA follows: TGTGCCAGCAGGGGACTGAGTAGAGCTCAGCCCCAGCATTTT.

CDR3 in DNA: TGTGCCAGCAGTTTACGTCGAACTAGCGGGGGGAATGAGCAGTTCTTC. Its protein product is CASSLRRTSGGNEQFF. The chain employs TRBV27 and TRBJ2-1; 12 positions match TRBD2. V shed 2 bases, J shed 7 bases, and the junction held 6 bases outside the gene matches. This CDR3 is 16 amino acids long. Germline V gene lookup returns CDR1 MNHEY and CDR2 SMNVEV (reference sequence).

The gene calls are TRBV27 and TRBJ1-6, with a tentative D call TRBD1 (6 bases). V lost 1 base and J 6 bases, leaving 13 bases between the germline ends. CDR1 is MNHEY and CDR2 is SMNVEV in the germline V gene (reference sequence). This CDR3 has 16 amino acids. The CDR3 here is CASSLLQGKGNSPLHF. The CDR3 DNA is TGTGCCAGCAGTTTATTACAGGGAAAGGGTAATTCACCCCTCCACTTT.

This clone was counted a single time. The J gene is TRBJ2-7, the V gene TRBV2, with 9 bases that match TRBD1. V trimming: 6 bases; J trimming: 2 bases; junction bases outside the gene matches: 5. This CDR3 has 14 amino acids. CDR1 SNHLY and CDR2 FYNNEI come from the germline V gene. The CDR3 nucleotides read TGTGCCAGCAGCCGGGACAGGGTAACCTACGAGCAGTACTTC. Residues: CASSRDRVTYEQYF.

The genes are TRBV19 and TRBJ1-5; D is uncertain. Germline V gives CDR1 LNHDA, CDR2 SQIVND (reference sequence). This CDR3 has 16 amino acids. With 6 bases removed from V and 0 bases from J, the gap between germline ends came to 15 bases. CDR3 loop: CASSRVGTYSNQPQHF. As DNA, the CDR3 is TGTGCCAGTAGCCGAGTGGGCACCTATAGCAATCAGCCCCAGCATTTT.